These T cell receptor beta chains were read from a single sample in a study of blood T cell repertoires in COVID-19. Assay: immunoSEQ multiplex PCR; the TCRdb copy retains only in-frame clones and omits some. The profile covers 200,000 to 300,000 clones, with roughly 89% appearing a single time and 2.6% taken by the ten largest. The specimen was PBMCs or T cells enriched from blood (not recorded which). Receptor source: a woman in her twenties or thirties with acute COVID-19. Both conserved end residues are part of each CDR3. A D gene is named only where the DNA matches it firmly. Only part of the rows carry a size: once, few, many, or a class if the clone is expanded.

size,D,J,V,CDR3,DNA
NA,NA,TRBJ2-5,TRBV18,CASSLGSQETQYF,TGTGCCAGCTCCCTAGGCAGCCAAGAGACCCAGTACTTC
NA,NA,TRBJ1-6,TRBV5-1,CASSDSNSPLHF,TGCGCCAGCAGCGACAGCAATTCACCCCTCCACTTT
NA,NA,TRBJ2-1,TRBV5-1,CASSPGNGVYAYNEQFF,TGCGCCAGCAGCCCCGGTAACGGGGTTTACGCCTACAATGAGCAGTTCTTC
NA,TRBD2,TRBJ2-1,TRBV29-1,CSVGLAVYNEQFF,TGCAGCGTGGGACTAGCGGTCTACAATGAGCAGTTCTTC
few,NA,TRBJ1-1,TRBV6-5,CASSYSRMNTEAFF,TGTGCCAGCAGTTACTCGCGGATGAACACTGAAGCTTTCTTT
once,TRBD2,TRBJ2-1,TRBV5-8,CASSLGTSGVSYNEQFF,TGTGCCAGCAGCTTGGGCACTAGCGGGGTCTCCTACAATGAGCAGTTCTTC
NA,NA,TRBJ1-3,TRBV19,CASTPDNSGNTIYF,TGTGCCAGTACCCCGGACAACTCTGGAAACACCATATATTTT
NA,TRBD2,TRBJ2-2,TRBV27,CASLRTSGGRNTGELFF,TGTGCCAGCCTTAGGACTAGCGGGGGGAGGAACACCGGGGAGCTGTTTTTT
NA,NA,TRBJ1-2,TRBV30,CAWSVMTSNYGYTF,TGTGCCTGGAGTGTAATGACTAGTAACTATGGCTACACCTTC
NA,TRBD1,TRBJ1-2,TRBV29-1,CSVGRGTGLGYTF,TGCAGCGTCGGAAGAGGGACAGGGCTTGGCTACACCTTC
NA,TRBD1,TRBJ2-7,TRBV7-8,CASNIPDRGITYEQYF,TGTGCCAGCAACATCCCGGACAGGGGGATCACCTACGAGCAGTACTTC
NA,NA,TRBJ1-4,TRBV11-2,CAILFRGRANEKLFF,TGTGCTATTCTTTTCCGGGGAAGAGCAAATGAAAAACTGTTTTTT
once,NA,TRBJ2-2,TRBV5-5,CASSQPRGGAGELFF,TGTGCCAGCAGCCAACCCAGGGGAGGGGCCGGGGAGCTGTTTTTT
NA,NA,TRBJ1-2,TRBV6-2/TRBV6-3,CASSYVGRGYTF,TGTGCCAGCAGTTACGTCGGGAGAGGCTACACCTTC
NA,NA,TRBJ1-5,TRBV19,CASSTLRNQPQHF,TGTGCCAGTAGTACCCTACGCAATCAGCCCCAGCATTTT
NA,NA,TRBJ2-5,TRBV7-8,CASSLTIKETQYF,TGTGCCAGCAGCTTGACAATCAAAGAGACCCAGTACTTC
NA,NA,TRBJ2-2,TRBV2,CASKGGINTGELFF,TGTGCCAGCAAGGGGGGGATTAACACCGGGGAGCTGTTTTTT
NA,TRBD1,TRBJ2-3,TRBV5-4,CASSLTTGGTDTQYF,TGTGCCAGCAGCTTGACCACAGGGGGCACAGATACGCAGTATTTT
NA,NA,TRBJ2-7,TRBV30,CAWSLITSSYEQYF,TGTGCCTGGAGTCTAATTACTAGCTCCTACGAGCAGTACTTC
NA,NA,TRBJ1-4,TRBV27,CASTPGGLNEKLFF,TGTGCCAGCACCCCCGGAGGGCTTAATGAAAAACTGTTTTTT
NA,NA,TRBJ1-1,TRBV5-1,CASSTTSGNTEAFF,TGCGCCAGCAGCACCACGTCAGGGAACACTGAAGCTTTCTTT
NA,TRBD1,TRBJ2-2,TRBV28,CASTPWDRGDTGELFF,TGTGCCAGCACTCCCTGGGACAGGGGCGACACCGGGGAGCTGTTTTTT
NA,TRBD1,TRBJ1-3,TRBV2,CASSEGAGGNTIYF,TGTGCCAGCAGCGAGGGGGCAGGTGGAAACACCATATATTTT
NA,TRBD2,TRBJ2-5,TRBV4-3,CASSQEGRGGGKETQYF,TGCGCCAGCAGCCAAGAAGGGCGGGGCGGGGGGAAAGAGACCCAGTACTTC
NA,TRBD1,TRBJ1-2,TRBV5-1,CASSLQTTSGGVGYTF,TGCGCCAGCAGCTTGCAGACAACATCAGGGGGTGTTGGCTACACCTTC
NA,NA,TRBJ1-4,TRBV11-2,CASSPGLGPNGLFF,TGTGCCAGCAGTCCTGGACTTGGACCAAACGGACTGTTTTTT
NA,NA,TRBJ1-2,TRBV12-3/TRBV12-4,CASSLGGGTGYTF,TGTGCCAGCAGTTTAGGTGGAGGGACCGGCTACACCTTC
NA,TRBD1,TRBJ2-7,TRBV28,CASSFQGAFYEQYF,TGTGCCAGCAGTTTCCAGGGGGCGTTCTACGAGCAGTACTTC
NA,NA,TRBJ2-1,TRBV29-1,CSVGHREAYNEQFF,TGCAGCGTGGGACACAGGGAAGCTTACAATGAGCAGTTCTTC
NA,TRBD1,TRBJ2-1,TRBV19,CASSPRTGGSNEQFF,TGTGCCAGTAGTCCTCGGACAGGGGGCTCAAATGAGCAGTTCTTC
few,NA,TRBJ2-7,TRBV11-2,CASSLDQAVAYEQYF,TGTGCCAGCAGCTTAGATCAAGCGGTTGCCTACGAGCAGTACTTC
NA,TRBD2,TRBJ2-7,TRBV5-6,CASSLVGGNEQYF,TGTGCCAGCAGCTTGGTCGGGGGGAACGAGCAGTACTTC
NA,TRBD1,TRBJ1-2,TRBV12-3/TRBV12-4,CASRGTVSYGYTF,TGTGCCAGCAGGGGGACAGTGAGCTATGGCTACACCTTC
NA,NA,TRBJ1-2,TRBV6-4,CASSVESGDYGYTF,TGTGCCAGCAGTGTGGAGTCAGGGGACTATGGCTACACCTTC
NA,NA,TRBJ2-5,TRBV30,CAWSVLESQYF,TGTGCCTGGAGTGTACTTGAGTCCCAGTACTTC
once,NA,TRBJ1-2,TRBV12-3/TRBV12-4,CASSLQEHDGYTF,TGTGCCAGCAGTCTACAGGAACACGATGGCTACACCTTC
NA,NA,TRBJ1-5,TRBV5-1,CASSPGLNSNQPQHF,TGCGCCAGCAGCCCGGGACTGAATAGCAATCAGCCCCAGCATTTT
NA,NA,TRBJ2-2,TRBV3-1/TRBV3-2,CASRTAPNTGELFF,TGTGCCAGCCGCACAGCACCGAACACCGGGGAGCTGTTTTTT
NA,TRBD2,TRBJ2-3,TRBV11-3,CASSLTYSTSGGADTQYF,TGTGCCAGCAGCCTCACCTATTCCACTAGCGGGGGGGCAGATACGCAGTATTTT
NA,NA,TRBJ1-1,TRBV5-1,CASSLPGGNTEAFF,TGCGCCAGCAGCTTGCCGGGAGGGAACACTGAAGCTTTCTTT
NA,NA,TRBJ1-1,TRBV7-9,CASSLNGMTEAFF,TGTGCCAGCAGCTTAAACGGGATGACTGAAGCTTTCTTT
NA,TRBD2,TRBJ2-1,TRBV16,CASSQYGGDNEQFF,TGTGCCAGCAGCCAATACGGGGGGGATAATGAGCAGTTCTTC
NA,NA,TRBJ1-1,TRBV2,CASSVKGTGMSEAFF,TGTGCCAGCAGCGTAAAGGGCACAGGGATGTCTGAAGCTTTCTTT
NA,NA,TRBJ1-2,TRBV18,CASSKLQGLYGYTF,TGTGCCAGCTCAAAACTACAGGGCCTCTATGGCTACACCTTC
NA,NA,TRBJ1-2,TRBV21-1,CASSKTGTGSRYYGYTF,TGTGCCAGCAGCAAAACAGGCACAGGGAGCCGATACTATGGCTACACCTTC
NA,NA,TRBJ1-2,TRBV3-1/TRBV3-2,CASSQDSHSSYGYTF,TGTGCCAGCAGCCAAGATTCACATAGCAGCTATGGCTACACCTTC
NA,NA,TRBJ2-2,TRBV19,CASSAGWTGELFF,TGTGCCAGTTCGGCAGGGTGGACCGGGGAGCTGTTTTTT
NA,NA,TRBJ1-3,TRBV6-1,CASSDIGNTIYF,TGTGCCAGCAGTGATATTGGAAACACCATATATTTT
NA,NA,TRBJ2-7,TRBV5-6,CASSLVETSYEQYF,TGTGCCAGCAGCTTAGTGGAGACCTCCTACGAGCAGTACTTC
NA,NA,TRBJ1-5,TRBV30,CAWSDRQYQHF,TGTGCCTGGAGTGATCGACAGTACCAGCATTTT
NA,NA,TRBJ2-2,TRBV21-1,CASSKPWDRGPPTNTGELFF,TGTGCCAGCAGCAAACCCTGGGACAGGGGGCCCCCTACGAACACCGGGGAGCTGTTTTTT
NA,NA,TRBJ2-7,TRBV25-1,CASSPGYEQYF,TGTGCCAGCAGCCCAGGCTACGAGCAGTACTTC
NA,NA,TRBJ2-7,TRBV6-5,CASSAGQNLYEQYF,TGTGCCAGCAGCGCGGGACAGAACCTCTACGAGCAGTACTTC
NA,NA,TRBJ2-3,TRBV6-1,CASSEMRNTDTQYF,TGTGCCAGCAGTGAAATGAGGAACACAGATACGCAGTATTTT
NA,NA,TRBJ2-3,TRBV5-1,CASSLERQGGGASTDTQYF,TGCGCCAGCAGCTTGGAGAGGCAGGGTGGAGGGGCTAGCACAGATACGCAGTATTTT
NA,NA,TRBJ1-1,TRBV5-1,CASSLKSGTEAFF,TGCGCCAGCAGTCTCAAATCGGGAACTGAAGCTTTCTTT
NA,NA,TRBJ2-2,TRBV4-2,CASSQDKAGVGELFF,TGTGCCAGCAGCCAAGATAAGGCAGGGGTCGGGGAGCTGTTTTTT
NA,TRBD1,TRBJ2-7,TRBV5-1,CASGTGAGYEQYF,TGCGCCAGCGGAACAGGGGCTGGCTACGAGCAGTACTTC
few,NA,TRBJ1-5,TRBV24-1,CATSDPEGAQHF,TGTGCCACCAGTGACCCCGAGGGGGCCCAGCATTTT
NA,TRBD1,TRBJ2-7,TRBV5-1,CASSLVPRGQGYEQYF,TGCGCCAGCAGCTTGGTTCCGCGGGGACAGGGTTACGAGCAGTACTTC